The T cell receptor beta chain under discussion was sequenced for a study of response to subunit inactivated influenza vaccine. The study's findings and limits: It was the authors' suggestion that each seasonal influenza vaccination recruits few new T cells.

V was cut by 3 bases and J by 4 bases, with 10 bases left in between. CDR1 is DFQATT, CDR2 SNEGSKA, per germline (reference sequence). CDR3 length equals 13 residues. In regard to this clonotype: Its antigen remains unknown.

From the RT-PCR reads, TCRdb called clonotypes with MiXCR, one entry per CDR3 protein. This table holds approximately 520,000 distinct CDR3 sequences, 16% found once. The rearrangement uses TRBV20-1 and TRBJ1-5; D is uncertain. This TCR was recovered from a man between 50 and 75 years old who received an inactivated influenza vaccine. The sequencing here drew on CD4+ T cells sorted from PBMCs, taken around 2 years after vaccination. The CDR3 loop is CSAREHVNQPQHF. CDR3 nucleotide sequence: TGCAGTGCTAGGGAACATGTTAATCAGCCCCAGCATTTT.